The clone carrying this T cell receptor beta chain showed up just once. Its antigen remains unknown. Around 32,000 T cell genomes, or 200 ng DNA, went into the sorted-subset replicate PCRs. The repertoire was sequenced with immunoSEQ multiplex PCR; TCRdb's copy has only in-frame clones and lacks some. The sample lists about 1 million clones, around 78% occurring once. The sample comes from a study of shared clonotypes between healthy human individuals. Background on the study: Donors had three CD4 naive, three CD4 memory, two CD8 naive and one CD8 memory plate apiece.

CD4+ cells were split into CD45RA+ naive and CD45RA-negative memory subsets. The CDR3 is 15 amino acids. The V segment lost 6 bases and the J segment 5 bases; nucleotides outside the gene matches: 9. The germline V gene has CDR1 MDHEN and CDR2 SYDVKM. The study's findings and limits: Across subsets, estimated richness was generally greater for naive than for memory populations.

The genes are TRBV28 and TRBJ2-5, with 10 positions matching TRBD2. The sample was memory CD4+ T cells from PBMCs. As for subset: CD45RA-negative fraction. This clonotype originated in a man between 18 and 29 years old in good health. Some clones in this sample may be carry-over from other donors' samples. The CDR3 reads CASSRIAGGVETQYF. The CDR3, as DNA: TGTGCCAGCAGCCGGATAGCGGGAGGAGTCGAGACCCAGTACTTC.